Following are 17 T cell receptor beta chains from one sample sequenced in a study of molecular identifiers for immune sequencing clone quantification. TCRdb redid the calling of the PCR reads with MiXCR, one entry per CDR3 protein. The table has about 40,000 distinct CDR3 sequences, 18% seen once. Sequenced sample: naive CD8+ T cells from blood, with Jurkat cell RNA spiked in. Subset described: FACS-sorted CD8+CD4-CCR7+CD45RA+ naive T cells. The receptors originated from a human donor in good health. Some libraries in this study had Jurkat cell RNA spiked in.

This clonotype was picked up many times. V gene TRBV29-1 combines with J gene TRBJ2-4; 9 positions agree with TRBD2. The CDR3 has 15 amino acids. Per germline, CDR1 SQVTM and CDR2 ANQGSEA. Unmatched junction bases numbered 6, after V lost 2 bases and J lost 4 bases. CDR3 in DNA: TGCAGCGTTGAAACTCCTAGCGGGACGAAAAACATTCAGTACTTC. Amino acids: CSVETPSGTKNIQYF.

The gene calls are TRBV7-9 and TRBJ1-1, with D unclear. The V gene's germline CDR1 is SEHNR and CDR2 FQNEAQ (reference sequence). This CDR3 has 11 amino acids. V was trimmed by 2 bases and J by 6 bases, leaving 4 bases between them. The CDR3 region is CASSLSPEAFF. In nucleotides, the CDR3 is TGTGCCAGCAGCTTATCCCCTGAAGCTTTCTTT.

The table lists this clonotype with many counts. CDR3 protein: CASSQELLTNEKLFF. Written as DNA, the CDR3 is TGTGCCAGCAGCCAAGAGTTACTGACTAATGAAAAACTGTTTTTT. The chain has TRBV4-2 and TRBJ1-4; the D is unclear. In germline, CDR1 is LGHNA, CDR2 YNFKEQ. This CDR3 has 15 amino acids. V was pared by 0 bases and J by 2 bases, with 7 bases between.

This clonotype has at least ten counts. The rearrangement links TRBV20-1 to TRBJ1-1; tentatively, D is TRBD1 (6 bases). Per the germline V gene, CDR1 is DFQATT and CDR2 is SNEGSKA (reference sequence). Trimming stripped 0 bases from V and 5 bases from J, with 16 bases between. This CDR3 comprises 15 residues. CDR3 nucleotides: TGCAGTGCTAGAGATAGGGGGGGTAGGTTAACTGAAGCTTTCTTT. It encodes CSARDRGGRLTEAFF.

This clonotype appeared many times. This chain connects TRBV29-1 to TRBJ2-1, with D hard to call. Looked up from germline, CDR1 is SQVTM and CDR2 is ANQGSEA. V shed 4 bases and J shed 0 bases, with 10 bases lying between them. The length of the CDR3 is 14 residues. CDR3 residues: CSVGTPFSYNEQFF. For the CDR3, the DNA is TGCAGCGTTGGGACCCCATTCTCCTACAATGAGCAGTTCTTC.

This clonotype occurred many times. The chain employs TRBV20-1 and TRBJ2-7; D possibly corresponds to TRBD2 (5 bases). The V end was cut by 4 bases, the J end by 6 bases, with 10 bases between. The CDR3 is 11 amino acids. Germline V gene sequence: CDR1 DFQATT, CDR2 SNEGSKA (reference sequence). The CDR3 sequence: CSATLAVEQYF. The CDR3, as DNA: TGCAGTGCTACTCTAGCTGTCGAGCAGTACTTC.

On this clonotype itself: Possible read error: a much larger clone is one base away. The chain recombines TRBV29-1 with TRBJ2-1; 9 bases match TRBD1. The CDR3 length is 15 residues. CDR1 is SQVTM, CDR2 ANQGSEA, per germline. Losses at the gene ends were 8 bases for V and 3 bases for J; bases not matched to a gene: 11. CDR3 sequence: CSLHGTGGDYNEQFF. Here the CDR3 DNA reads TGCAGCCTCCATGGCACAGGGGGCGACTACAATGAGCAGTTCTTC.

This clonotype was seen many times. The chain links TRBV29-1 to TRBJ2-7, with D perhaps TRBD2 (7 bases). The germline CDR1 and CDR2 sequences are SQVTM and ANQGSEA. V was cut by 4 bases and J by 5 bases, with 15 bases left in between. The CDR3 spans 13 residues. In DNA, the CDR3 is TGCAGCGTTGTCGGGGGGCGACGGGACGAGCAGTACTTC. Translating it yields CSVVGGRRDEQYF.

Many counts were recorded for this clonotype. This CDR3 reads CASSAEREAGDTQYF. The CDR3, as DNA: TGTGCCAGCAGCGCCGAGCGGGAGGCCGGAGATACGCAGTATTTT. The genes are TRBV7-2 and TRBJ2-3; 9 bases line up with TRBD2. Germline CDR1 and CDR2: SGHTA and FQGNSA. The CDR3 has 15 amino acids. V lost 5 bases, J lost 5 bases, and 8 bases stayed unmatched.

The V and J genes are TRBV28 and TRBJ2-6; the D is unclear. The V gene's germline CDR1 is MDHEN and CDR2 SYDVKM. Deletions cut 4 bases from V and 0 bases from J, with 10 bases between. This CDR3 contains 16 residues. Written as DNA, the CDR3 is TGTGCCAGCAGTTGCCCCAGGATCTCTGGGGCCAACGTCCTGACTTTC. Protein product: CASSCPRISGANVLTF.

Many counts were recorded for this clonotype. The chain links TRBV29-1 to TRBJ2-1; 12 bases are a match to TRBD2. After removal of 7 bases from V and 8 bases from J, the junction contained 21 bases not matched to a gene. CDR1 is SQVTM and CDR2 is ANQGSEA in the germline V gene. The CDR3 consists of 18 residues. As DNA, the CDR3 is TGCAGCGCCAAGGGGACTAGCGGGCAGAGGTGGGATTTGGATGAGCAGTTCTTC. Residues: CSAKGTSGQRWDLDEQFF.

This clonotype was recorded many times. This rearrangement joins TRBV7-9 to TRBJ2-7; possibly TRBD2 for D (6 bases). The CDR3 sequence is 14 residues long. The V and J ends lost 2 bases and 3 bases respectively, with 11 bases between them. Germline CDR1 is SEHNR and CDR2 is FQNEAQ (reference sequence). In DNA form, the CDR3 reads TGTGCCAGCAGCTTATTTGGCGGGAACTACGAGCAGTACTTC. Protein sequence: CASSLFGGNYEQYF.

In its sample, this clonotype was seen many times. The chain is built from TRBV28 and TRBJ2-7, with 12 bases matching TRBD2. V shed 5 bases, J shed 7 bases, and the junction held 6 bases outside the gene matches. Germline values: CDR1 MDHEN, CDR2 SYDVKM. The CDR3 contains 14 residues. CDR3 in amino acids: CASSLAGGPGEQYF. CDR3 nucleotide sequence: TGTGCCAGCAGTCTAGCGGGAGGGCCTGGAGAGCAGTACTTC.

Ten or more counts support this clonotype. V gene TRBV29-1 combines with J gene TRBJ2-6, with D uncertain. Trimming pared 5 bases from V and 2 bases from J, leaving 10 bases between. The CDR3 loop spans 14 amino acids. Germline V gene sequence: CDR1 SQVTM, CDR2 ANQGSEA. For the CDR3, the DNA is TGCAGCGTTCCTGAGTCTACTGGGGCCAACGTCCTGACTTTC. It encodes CSVPESTGANVLTF.

This clonotype has ten or more counts. In nucleotides, the CDR3 is TGCAGCGTTGTATCCCCCGGGAGCATCTCCTACAATGAGCAGTTCTTC. This codes for CSVVSPGSISYNEQFF. This sequence joins TRBV29-1 and TRBJ2-1; perhaps TRBD2 as D (6 bases). Germline CDR1 SQVTM, CDR2 ANQGSEA. This CDR3 is built from 16 residues. The germline V and J ends were trimmed by 4 bases and 0 bases, with 16 bases remaining between them.

This clonotype was found a few times. CDR3: CASSPTGLDSPLHF. CDR3 nucleotides: TGTGCCAGCTCACCAACCGGGTTGGATTCACCCCTCCACTTT. The V and J genes are TRBV18 and TRBJ1-6; no firm D call. V gave up 2 bases and J gave up 8 bases, with 10 bases separating them. The CDR3 is 14 amino acids. Looked up from germline, CDR1 is KGHSH and CDR2 is LQKENI.

V gene TRBV6-2 or TRBV6-3 combines with J gene TRBJ2-7; possibly TRBD2 for D (5 bases). The germline V and J ends were trimmed by 7 bases and 4 bases, with 14 bases remaining between them. Germline assignment: CDR1 MNHEY and CDR2 SVGEGT. The CDR3 has 13 residues. The CDR3 DNA reads TGTGCCAGCACCGACGGGGTCGGGTACGAGCAGTACTTC. Protein product: CASTDGVGYEQYF.